This T cell receptor (beta chain) was identified during a study of blood T cell repertoires in COVID-19. Study-level information: Sites in the United States, Italy and Spain provided acute and convalescent COVID-19 samples.

Comments on this clone: Compared with germline, one end of the junction differs, possibly owing to a read error.

Repertoires were generated with immunoSEQ multiplex PCR, while TCRdb's copy carries only in-frame clones and drops some. The repertoire holds around 310,000 clones, with roughly 90% as singletons. The germline gives CDR1 MNHEY, CDR2 SMNVEV (reference sequence). The CDR3 totals 13 residues. The rearrangement uses TRBV27 and TRBJ1-1, with no clear D. What was sequenced was PBMCs or T cells enriched from blood (not recorded which). This TCR came from a woman in her 30s who had recovered from COVID-19. The CDR3: CASSLQLKTEAFF. Written as DNA, the CDR3 is TGTGCCAGCAGTTTACAGTTGAAAACTGAAGCTTTCTTT.